The source of this T cell receptor beta chain is a study of spatial heterogeneity in lung cancer. Noted time point: sample taken at primary tumor resection. Donors were fewer than 90 untreated early-stage non-small cell lung cancer patients. Frozen PBMC, nontumor lung or tumor provided whole RNA, which was sequenced unsorted. V dropped 2 bases and J dropped 0 bases, with 6 bases sitting between them. The CDR3 runs 14 residues. The V gene's germline CDR1 is SGHTA and CDR2 FQGNSA. Study results and limitations: More often at tumor resection than at routine follow-up, ubiquitous expanded tumor TCRs were detected in the blood.

A remark on this clonotype: Its antigen is not identified.

Using its own MiXCR run on the 5' RACE reads, TCRdb lists one record per CDR3 protein. The sample has 24,000 or so distinct CDR3 sequences; 7% are singletons. This chain uses TRBV7-2 with TRBJ2-3; tentatively, D is TRBD1 or TRBD2 (5 bases each). This clonotype was sampled from a male donor with early-stage non-small cell lung cancer. Sample: PBMCs, taken at surgery. CDR3: CASSLWGSTDTQYF. DNA for the CDR3: TGTGCCAGCAGCTTATGGGGGAGCACAGATACGCAGTATTTT.